Each of the 9 T cell receptor beta chains below was sequenced from the same sample in a study of identical twins. TCRdb re-analysed the 5' RACE reads in MiXCR, keeping a single row per CDR3 protein. The sample holds about 530,000 distinct CDR3 sequences, 13% to 15% seen once. The same sample was also used in a study of yellow fever vaccine responses in identical twins.

The sequenced material came from CD4+ T cells sorted from blood. Receptors originate from a woman aged 18-35 years in good health.

The chain links TRBV5-5 to TRBJ2-1; D unclear. Between the trimmed V and J ends, which lost 0 bases and 5 bases, there was a span of 12 bases. The CDR3 has 15 amino acids. Germline V gives CDR1 SGHKS, CDR2 YYEKEE (reference sequence). The CDR3 reads CASSLGFRSNNEQFF. CDR3 bases: TGTGCCAGCAGCTTGGGGTTTAGATCCAACAATGAGCAGTTCTTC.

This clonotype has ten or more counts. The V gene is TRBV5-1, the J gene TRBJ2-3; 9 bases align to TRBD2. Trimming cost V 3 bases and J 6 bases; bases outside gene matches: 5. The CDR3 extends over 14 amino acids. The germline gives CDR1 SGHRS, CDR2 YFSETQ. The CDR3 sequence: CASSWDSGSDTQYF. For the CDR3, the DNA is TGCGCCAGCAGCTGGGATAGCGGGAGCGATACGCAGTATTTT.

CDR3 sequence reads: CASSYRTDSYEQYF. The DNA of the CDR3 is TGTGCCAGCAGTTATAGGACAGACTCCTACGAGCAGTACTTC. V and J are TRBV6-5 and TRBJ2-7; D perhaps matches TRBD1 (6 bases). The CDR3 has 14 amino acids. Germline V gene lookup returns CDR1 MNHEY and CDR2 SVGAGI. Deletions cut 3 bases from V and 0 bases from J, with 9 bases between.

Only a few counts were recorded for this clonotype. This chain links TRBV6-1 with TRBJ2-2, with 7 bases fitting TRBD2. Trimming removed 6 bases from V and 0 bases from J; junction bases left unmatched: 10. The CDR3 spans 17 residues. Germline V gives CDR1 MNHNS, CDR2 SASEGT. The chain's CDR3 is CASRTRGGWANTGELFF. Here the CDR3 DNA reads TGTGCCAGCAGGACCCGCGGGGGATGGGCGAACACCGGGGAGCTGTTTTTT.

The chain links TRBV6-2 or TRBV6-3 to TRBJ2-6, with D possibly matching TRBD1 (5 bases). The germline CDR1 and CDR2 sequences are MNHEY and SVGEGT. V lost 7 bases and J 0 bases, leaving 16 bases between the germline ends. The CDR3 extends over 17 amino acids. This CDR3 reads CASTSGPRSSGANVLTF. The CDR3 DNA follows: TGTGCCAGCACCTCAGGGCCTCGGAGCTCTGGGGCCAACGTCCTGACTTTC.

The chain couples TRBV5-1 to TRBJ1-3; unclear D gene. Trimming shortened V by 0 bases and J by 7 bases, and 14 bases separated the two germline ends. The CDR3 is 15 residues long. The germline V gene has CDR1 SGHRS and CDR2 YFSETQ. The CDR3 coding sequence is TGCGCCAGCAGCTTGGGCCCGGGGAGGGCGAACACCATATATTTT. Amino acids: CASSLGPGRANTIYF.

The chain uses TRBV9 and TRBJ2-5; tentative D call: TRBD1 (6 bases). CDR3 length: 14 amino acids. Germline V gene lookup returns CDR1 SGDLS and CDR2 YYNGEE. Trimming removed 4 bases from V and 5 bases from J, with 15 bases in between. The CDR3 here is CASSSYRQAETQYF. The DNA of the CDR3 is TGTGCCAGCAGCTCCTATCGACAGGCGGAGACCCAGTACTTC.

The V and J genes are TRBV4-1 and TRBJ2-3; TRBD1 agrees at 11 bases. With V trimmed by 4 bases and J by 2 bases, 8 bases remained unmatched. Germline CDR1 and CDR2: MGHRA and YSYEKL. This CDR3 region has 17 residues. CDR3 in DNA: TGCGCCAGCAGCCGCGCCGGGACAGGGGGTAACACAGATACGCAGTATTTT. The encoded protein is CASSRAGTGGNTDTQYF.

The chain recombines TRBV20-1 with TRBJ2-3, with TRBD1 matching 7 bases. The ends lost 1 base at V and 2 bases at J; junction bases unmatched: 18. Germline lookup yields CDR1 DFQATT and CDR2 SNEGSKA (reference sequence). This CDR3 comprises 19 residues. The CDR3 DNA reads as TGCAGTGCTAGAGGACCCCCATGGACAGGCGATCTTCTCACAGATACGCAGTATTTT. It translates to CSARGPPWTGDLLTDTQYF.